The text below deals with one T cell receptor beta chain. Per the authors' pipeline: The assay estimated nucleated cells by amplifying reference gene primers. Generated by immunoSEQ multiplex PCR, the TCRdb table keeps only in-frame clones and is missing some. V and J calls and clone size are copied from that table; D and trimming were computed from the DNA. This sample has 120,000 or so clones, with about 85% found just once. The sample comes from a study of blood T cell repertoires in COVID-19. On the study more broadly: Sites across the United States, Italy and Spain contributed samples from acute and convalescent COVID-19. Nucleic acid was either cDNA or gDNA, and it came from T cells, B-cell-depleted T cells, or PBMCs.

V was pared by 1 base and J by 2 bases, with 16 bases between. CDR3 size: 17 residues. Germline CDR1 and CDR2: LGHNA and YSLEER. The genes are TRBV4-3 and TRBJ2-3, with D perhaps matching TRBD2 (6 bases). Sequenced: peripheral blood. The sequence was obtained from a human donor in a cohort sampled during active COVID-19. The CDR3 is CASSQGSGLPATDTQYF. Here the CDR3 DNA reads TGCGCCAGCAGCCAAGGGTCGGGACTTCCAGCCACAGATACGCAGTATTTT.